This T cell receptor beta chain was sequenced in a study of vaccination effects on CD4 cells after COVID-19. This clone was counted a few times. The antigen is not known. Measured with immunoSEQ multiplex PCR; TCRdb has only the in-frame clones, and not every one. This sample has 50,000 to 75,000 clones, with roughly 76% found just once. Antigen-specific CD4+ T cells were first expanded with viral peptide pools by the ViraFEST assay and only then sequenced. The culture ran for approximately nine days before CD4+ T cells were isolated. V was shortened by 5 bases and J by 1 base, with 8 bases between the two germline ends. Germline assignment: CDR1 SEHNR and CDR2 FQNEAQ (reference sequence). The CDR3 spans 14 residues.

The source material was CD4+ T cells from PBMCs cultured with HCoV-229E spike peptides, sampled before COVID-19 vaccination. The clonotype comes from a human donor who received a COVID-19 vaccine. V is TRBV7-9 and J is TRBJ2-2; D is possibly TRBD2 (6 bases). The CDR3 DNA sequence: TGTGCCAGCAGCAAGGGACTGAACACCGGGGAGCTGTTTTTT. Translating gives CASSKGLNTGELFF. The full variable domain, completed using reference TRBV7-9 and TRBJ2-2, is DTGVSQNPRHKITKRGQNVTFRCDPISEHNRLYWYRQTLGQGPEFLTYFQNEAQLEKSRLLSDRFSAERPKGSFSTLEIQRTEQGDSAMYLCASSKGLNTGELFFGEGSRLTVL.